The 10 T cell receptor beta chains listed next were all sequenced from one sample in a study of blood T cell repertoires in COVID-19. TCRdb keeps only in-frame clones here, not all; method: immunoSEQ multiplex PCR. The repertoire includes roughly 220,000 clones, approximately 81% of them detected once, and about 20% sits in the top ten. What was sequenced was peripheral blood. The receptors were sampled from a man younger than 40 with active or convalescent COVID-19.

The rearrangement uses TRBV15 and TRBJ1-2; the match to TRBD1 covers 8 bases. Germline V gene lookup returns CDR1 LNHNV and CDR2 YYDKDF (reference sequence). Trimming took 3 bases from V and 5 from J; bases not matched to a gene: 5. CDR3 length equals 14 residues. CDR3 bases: TGTGCCACCAGCAGGGTACAGGGGGATTATGGCTACACCTTC. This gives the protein CATSRVQGDYGYTF.

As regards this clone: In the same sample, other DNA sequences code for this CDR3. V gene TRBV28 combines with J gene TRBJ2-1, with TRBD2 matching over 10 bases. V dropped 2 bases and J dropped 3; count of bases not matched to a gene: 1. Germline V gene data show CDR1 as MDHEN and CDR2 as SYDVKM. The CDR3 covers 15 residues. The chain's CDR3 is CASSLLAGVYNEQFF. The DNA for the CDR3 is TGTGCCAGCAGTTTACTAGCGGGGGTCTACAATGAGCAGTTCTTC.

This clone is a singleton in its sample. The DNA of the CDR3 is TGTGCCAGCAGTACAGGGTTCTATCAGCCCCAGCATTTT. Its protein is CASSTGFYQPQHF. The chain links TRBV6-5 to TRBJ1-5, with D tentatively TRBD1 (6 bases). Germline CDR1 and CDR2: MNHEY and SVGAGI. The CDR3 extends over 13 amino acids. The V and J ends lost 5 bases and 5 bases respectively, with 10 bases between them.

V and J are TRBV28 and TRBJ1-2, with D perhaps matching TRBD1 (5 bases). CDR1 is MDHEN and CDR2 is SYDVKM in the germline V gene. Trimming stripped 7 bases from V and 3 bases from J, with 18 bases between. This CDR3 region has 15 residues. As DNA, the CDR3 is TGTGCCAGCACTCAGAATGGGGCAGGAGACTATGGCTACACCTTC. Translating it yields CASTQNGAGDYGYTF.

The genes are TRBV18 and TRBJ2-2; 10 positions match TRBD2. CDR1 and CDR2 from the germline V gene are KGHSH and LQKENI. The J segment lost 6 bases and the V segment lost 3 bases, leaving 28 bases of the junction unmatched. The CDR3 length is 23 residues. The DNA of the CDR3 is TGTGCCAGCTCACCGAGGACTAGCGGTCTAGAAGCGCTAGATAGAAGAAGACCCGGGGAGCTGTTTTTT. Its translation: CASSPRTSGLEALDRRRPGELFF. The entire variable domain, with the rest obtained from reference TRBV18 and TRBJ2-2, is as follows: NAGVMQNPRHLVRRRGQEARLRCSPMKGHSHVYWYRQLPEEGLKFMVYLQKENIIDESGMPKERFSAEFPKEGPSILRIQQVVRGDSAAYFCASSPRTSGLEALDRRRPGELFFGEGSRLTVL.

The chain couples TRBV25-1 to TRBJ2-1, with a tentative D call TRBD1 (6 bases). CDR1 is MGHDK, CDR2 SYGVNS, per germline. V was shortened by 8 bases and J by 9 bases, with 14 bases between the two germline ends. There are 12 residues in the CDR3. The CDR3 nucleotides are TGTGCCAGCTCACAGGGTTATGCTGAGCAGTTCTTC. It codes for CASSQGYAEQFF.

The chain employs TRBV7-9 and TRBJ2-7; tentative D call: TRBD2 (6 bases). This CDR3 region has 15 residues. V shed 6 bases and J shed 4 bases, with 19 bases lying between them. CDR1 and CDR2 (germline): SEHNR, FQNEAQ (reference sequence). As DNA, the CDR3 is TGTGCCAGCAGGCGACTAGAGGGGTCGCCTTACGAGCAGTACTTC. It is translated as CASRRLEGSPYEQYF.

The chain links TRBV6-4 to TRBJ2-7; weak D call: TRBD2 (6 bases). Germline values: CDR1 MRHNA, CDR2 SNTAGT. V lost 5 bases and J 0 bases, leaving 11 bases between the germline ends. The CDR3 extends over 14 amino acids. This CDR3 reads CASSPGTGSYEQYF. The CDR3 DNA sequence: TGTGCCAGCAGTCCCGGGACTGGCTCCTACGAGCAGTACTTC.

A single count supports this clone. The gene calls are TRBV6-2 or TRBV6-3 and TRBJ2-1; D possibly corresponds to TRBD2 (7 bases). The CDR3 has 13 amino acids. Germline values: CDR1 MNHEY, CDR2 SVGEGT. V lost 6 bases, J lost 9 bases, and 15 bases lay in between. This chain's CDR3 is CASSVRGAAEQFF. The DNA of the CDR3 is TGTGCCAGCAGCGTTCGGGGGGCCGCTGAGCAGTTCTTC.

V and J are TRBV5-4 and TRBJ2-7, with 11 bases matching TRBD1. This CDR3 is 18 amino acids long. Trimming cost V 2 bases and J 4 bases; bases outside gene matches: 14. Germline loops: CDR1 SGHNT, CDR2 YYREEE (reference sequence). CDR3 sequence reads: CASSLPPGQGDGGYEQYF. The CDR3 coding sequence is TGTGCCAGCAGCTTACCACCGGGACAGGGGGATGGTGGTTACGAGCAGTACTTC.